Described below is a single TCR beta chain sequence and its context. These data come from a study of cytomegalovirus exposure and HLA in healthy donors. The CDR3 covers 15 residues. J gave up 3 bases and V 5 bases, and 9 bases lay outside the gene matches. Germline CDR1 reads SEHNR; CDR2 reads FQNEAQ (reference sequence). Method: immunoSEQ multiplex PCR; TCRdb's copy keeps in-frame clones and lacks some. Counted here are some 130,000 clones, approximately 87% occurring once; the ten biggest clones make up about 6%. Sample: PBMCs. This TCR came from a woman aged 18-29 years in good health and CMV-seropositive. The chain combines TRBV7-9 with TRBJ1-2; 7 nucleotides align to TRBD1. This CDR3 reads CASSHRQGLDYGYTF. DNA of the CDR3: TGTGCCAGCAGCCACCGACAGGGCCTAGACTATGGCTACACCTTC.